The 19 T cell receptor beta chains reported below all come from one sample, sequenced in a study of cytomegalovirus exposure and HLA in healthy donors. PCR primers comprised 60 Vbeta and 13 Jbeta primers. Repertoires were generated with immunoSEQ multiplex PCR, while TCRdb's copy carries only in-frame clones and drops some. Here the sample spans about 200,000 clones, around 79% being singletons. The sequenced material came from PBMCs. Receptors were obtained from a male donor in good health and CMV-seronegative.

This chain connects TRBV27 to TRBJ2-7, with D possibly TRBD2 on 6 matching bases. The length of the CDR3 is 15 residues. Per germline, CDR1 MNHEY and CDR2 SMNVEV (reference sequence). The ends were cut back, 4 bases at V and 0 bases at J, with 13 bases in the middle. The CDR3 nucleotides read TGTGCCAGCAGTTCTGGGACTGGTCTCTCCTACGAGCAGTACTTC. This sequence encodes CASSSGTGLSYEQYF.

Points on this clone: Mismatch with germline at one junction end may stem from a read error. The chain carries TRBV5-8 and TRBJ2-1, with a weak D call TRBD2 (5 bases). Germline CDR1 is SGHTS and CDR2 is YDEGEE. CDR3 length: 17 residues. CDR3 protein: CAGSLSGGPSSYNEQFF. CDR3 nucleotide sequence: TGTGCCGGCAGCTTGTCGGGCGGGCCCAGCTCCTACAATGAGCAGTTCTTC. Complete variable domain (other parts from reference TRBV5-8 and TRBJ2-1): EAGVTQSPTHLIKTRGQQATLRCSPISGHTSVYWYQQALGLGLQFLLWYDEGEERNRGNFPPRFSGRQFPNYSSELNVNALELEDSALYLCAGSLSGGPSSYNEQFFGPGTRLTVL.

The chain combines TRBV25-1 with TRBJ1-6; D gene ambiguous. The CDR3 runs 13 residues. CDR1 and CDR2 (germline): MGHDK, SYGVNS. With 3 bases removed from V and 10 bases from J, the gap between germline ends came to 10 bases. As DNA, the CDR3 is TGTGCCAGCAGTGACGCACAATCCTCACCCCTCCACTTT. Encoded protein: CASSDAQSSPLHF.

This clone was observed a few times. The V gene is TRBV6-5, the J gene TRBJ1-5; no clear D. V lost 2 bases and J lost 0, with 8 bases in between. The CDR3 has 15 amino acids. Germline values: CDR1 MNHEY, CDR2 SVGAGI. The CDR3 nucleotides read TGTGCCAGCAGTTACACAAAAAATAGCAATCAGCCCCAGCATTTT. Its protein is CASSYTKNSNQPQHF.

The chain links TRBV28 to TRBJ1-1; D is unclear. From germline, CDR1 is MDHEN and CDR2 SYDVKM. Trimming took 5 bases from V and 5 from J, leaving 9 bases between them. The CDR3 contains 12 residues. The CDR3 loop is CASSEGGTEAFF. In DNA, the CDR3 is TGTGCCAGCAGTGAGGGTGGAACTGAAGCTTTCTTT.

The V gene is TRBV10-3, the J gene TRBJ1-1; 8 positions agree with TRBD1. The CDR3 contains 13 residues. V shed 3 bases, J shed 11 bases, and the junction held 8 bases outside the gene matches. Germline values: CDR1 ENHRY, CDR2 SYGVKD. This chain's CDR3 is CAISDEGQVSAFF. CDR3 nucleotides: TGTGCCATCAGTGACGAGGGACAGGTATCTGCTTTCTTT.

This chain connects TRBV2 to TRBJ2-3; the D gene is possibly TRBD2 (6 bases). The CDR3 covers 15 residues. In germline, CDR1 is SNHLY, CDR2 FYNNEI. V shed 8 bases and J shed 1 base, with 16 bases lying between them. The CDR3 reads CASPIASDGTDTQYF. In DNA, the CDR3 is TGTGCCAGCCCTATTGCTAGCGATGGCACAGATACGCAGTATTTT.

The CDR3 region is CASSLGLGQLGSEAFF. CDR3 bases: TGCGCCAGCAGCTTGGGATTGGGACAGCTTGGGTCTGAAGCTTTCTTT. The chain joins TRBV5-1 to TRBJ1-1; TRBD1 aligns across 7 bases. The germline V gene has CDR1 SGHRS and CDR2 YFSETQ. The CDR3 covers 16 residues. V dropped 0 bases and J dropped 6; count of bases not matched to a gene: 11.

The chain joins TRBV5-1 to TRBJ2-1, with 10 bases aligning to TRBD2. Germline lookup yields CDR1 SGHRS and CDR2 YFSETQ. J gave up 11 bases and V 4 bases, and 3 bases lay outside the gene matches. This CDR3 comprises 12 residues. This CDR3 is CASSKREGKQFF. CDR3 DNA sequence: TGCGCCAGCAGCAAGCGGGAGGGGAAGCAGTTCTTC.

V and J are TRBV6-6 and TRBJ1-1, with 11 bases aligning to TRBD1. The CDR3 spans 15 residues. The V and J ends lost 5 bases and 3 bases, in that order; junction bases with no gene match: 5. The germline gives CDR1 MNHNY, CDR2 SVGAGI (reference sequence). CDR3 sequence: CASSRRDRGDTEAFF. DNA of the CDR3: TGTGCCAGCAGTAGGAGGGACAGGGGGGACACTGAAGCTTTCTTT.

This chain uses TRBV5-6 with TRBJ2-3; a possible D gene is TRBD1 (5 bases). The germline V and J ends were trimmed by 2 bases and 5 bases, with 15 bases remaining between them. The CDR3 sequence is 15 residues long. The germline V gene has CDR1 SGHDT and CDR2 YYEEEE. CDR3 DNA sequence: TGTGCCAGCAGCTTTGGCAGGGTTCTGAGAGATACGCAGTATTTT. It yields the protein CASSFGRVLRDTQYF.

The chain employs TRBV5-4 and TRBJ1-2; 8 nucleotides match TRBD1. The CDR3 totals 13 residues. CDR1 SGHNT and CDR2 YYREEE come from the germline V gene (reference sequence). The junction had 3 bases not matched to a gene; V was cut back by 0 bases and J by 8 bases. In DNA, the CDR3 is TGTGCCAGCAGCTTGGGCAGGGGGCTCGGCTACACCTTC. This translates into CASSLGRGLGYTF.

The chain has TRBV2 and TRBJ2-1; 8 nucleotides match TRBD2. The trim removed 8 bases at V and 9 bases at J, leaving 12 bases unmatched. CDR1 is SNHLY, CDR2 FYNNEI, per germline. The CDR3 totals 14 residues. CDR3 coding DNA: TGTGCCAGCTCCGGGACTAGAGGGAGTGGTGAGCAGTTCTTC. Its translation is CASSGTRGSGEQFF.

The chain has TRBV5-1 and TRBJ1-5; 8 bases fit TRBD1. Germline trimming cut 4 bases from V and 7 bases from J; bases unmatched to any gene: 7. CDR3 length: 14 amino acids. Germline V gene lookup returns CDR1 SGHRS and CDR2 YFSETQ. The CDR3 nucleotides are TGCGCCAGCAGCGCCGACAGGGGAGGACAGCCCCAGCATTTT. Protein sequence: CASSADRGGQPQHF. Supplemented by reference TRBV5-1 and TRBJ1-5, the full variable domain reads KAGVTQTPRYLIKTRGQQVTLSCSPISGHRSVSWYQQTPGQGLQFLFEYFSETQRNKGNFPGRFSGRQFSNSRSEMNVSTLELGDSALYLCASSADRGGQPQHFGDGTRLSIL.

This rearrangement joins TRBV9 to TRBJ1-3, with 7 positions matching TRBD1. Germline V gene data show CDR1 as SGDLS and CDR2 as YYNGEE. V lost 3 bases to trimming and J lost 0 bases; unmatched junction nucleotides: 6. CDR3 length equals 16 residues. The CDR3 nucleotides are TGTGCCAGCAGCGCGAGTACAGGGGACTCTGGAAACACCATATATTTT. It specifies CASSASTGDSGNTIYF.

The chain recombines TRBV5-6 with TRBJ1-4, with 10 bases matching TRBD1. V trimming: 4 bases; J trimming: 8 bases; junction bases outside the gene matches: 8. Germline CDR1 is SGHDT and CDR2 is YYEEEE. This CDR3 has 15 residues. CDR3: CASSRDRGIEEKLFF. CDR3 nucleotides: TGTGCCAGCAGCCGGGACAGGGGAATAGAGGAAAAACTGTTTTTT.

A single count supports this clone. This specimen includes other DNA sequences encoding the same CDR3. V is TRBV27 and J is TRBJ1-1; D gene uncertain. The germline V gene has CDR1 MNHEY and CDR2 SMNVEV (reference sequence). V was trimmed by 6 bases and J by 4 bases, leaving 6 bases between them. This CDR3 has 11 residues. CDR3 bases: TGTGCCAGCAGGAGCTTCACTGAAGCTTTCTTT. Amino acid sequence: CASRSFTEAFF.

This chain joins TRBV7-3 and TRBJ2-1, with 8 bases lining up with TRBD2. CDR3 length: 16 residues. The V gene's germline CDR1 is SGHTA and CDR2 FQGTGA. V trimming: 2 bases; J trimming: 3 bases; junction bases outside the gene matches: 6. CDR3 nucleotide sequence: TGTGCCAGCAGCTTAGGGGGCGGGGGGAACTACAATGAGCAGTTCTTC. This codes for CASSLGGGGNYNEQFF.

The rearrangement links TRBV5-6 to TRBJ2-3; D might be TRBD2 (6 bases). This CDR3 comprises 14 residues. The V end was cut by 0 bases, the J end by 3 bases, with 8 bases between. CDR1 is SGHDT and CDR2 is YYEEEE in the germline V gene. The CDR3 spells CASSLEEGTDTQYF. In DNA form, the CDR3 reads TGTGCCAGCAGCTTGGAGGAGGGGACAGATACGCAGTATTTT.